The 30 T cell receptor beta chains given below trace back to one sample, sequenced in a study of T-cell memory formation after mild COVID-19. MiXCR, applied by TCRdb to the 5' RACE reads, yields one record per CDR3 protein. The data hold 280,000 or so distinct CDR3 sequences, with roughly 8.2% observed a single time. Sequencing was performed on PBMCs or a T cell subset sorted from them (not recorded which). The source of these receptors is a man aged 18 to 29 who had mild COVID-19 (a few samples of this study predate the infection). Cell type and time point are not known.

In its sample, this clonotype was seen a few times. The V and J genes are TRBV7-9 and TRBJ1-2; D remains unclear. The germline V gene has CDR1 SEHNR and CDR2 FQNEAQ (reference sequence). V shed 5 bases and J shed 0 bases, with 10 bases lying between them. The CDR3 runs 14 residues. The CDR3 DNA reads TGTGCCAGCAGCGAAGAGTTCCCTAACTATGGCTACACCTTC. Protein: CASSEEFPNYGYTF.

In this sample, this clonotype turned up a few times. V gene TRBV6-5 combines with J gene TRBJ2-1; 9 bases are shared with TRBD2. The CDR3 length is 15 residues. Germline CDR1 is MNHEY and CDR2 is SVGAGI. V trimming: 2 bases; J trimming: 6 bases; junction bases outside the gene matches: 5. The CDR3: CASSYGGGVFNEQFF. CDR3 DNA sequence: TGTGCCAGCAGTTACGGCGGGGGGGTTTTCAATGAGCAGTTCTTC.

Only a few counts were recorded for this clonotype. The V call is TRBV7-6, the J call TRBJ2-5, with D possibly being TRBD2 (6 bases). The germline V gene encodes CDR1 SGHVS and CDR2 FNYEAQ. The V end was cut by 5 bases, the J end by 2 bases, with 15 bases between. The CDR3 covers 15 residues. The CDR3 DNA follows: TGTGCCAGCAGCACGAGGGACTGGGGACAAGAGACCCAGTACTTC. This gives the protein CASSTRDWGQETQYF.

The rearrangement joins TRBV7-9 to TRBJ1-1; D is unclear. Per the germline V gene, CDR1 is SEHNR and CDR2 is FQNEAQ (reference sequence). The CDR3 spans 15 residues. Trimming took off 2 bases at V and 0 bases at J, with 10 bases between the two ends. The CDR3 nucleotides read TGTGCCAGCAGCTTAACCCAGGTACTGAACACTGAAGCTTTCTTT. Translated, it gives CASSLTQVLNTEAFF.

The genes are TRBV7-2 and TRBJ2-7; 14 nucleotides align to TRBD2. The germline gives CDR1 SGHTA, CDR2 FQGNSA. Trimming removed 4 bases from V and 4 bases from J; junction bases left unmatched: 6. The CDR3 is 16 residues long. The CDR3 nucleotides are TGTGCCAGCAGCTCGACTAGCGGGGGGGCTGTTTACGAGCAGTACGTC. Protein sequence: CASSSTSGGAVYEQYV.

A few counts support this clonotype. The rearrangement uses TRBV10-3 and TRBJ2-1; 7 nucleotides line up with TRBD2. The CDR3 loop spans 15 amino acids. J gave up 4 bases and V 3 bases, and 6 bases lay outside the gene matches. Germline V lookup: CDR1 ENHRY, CDR2 SYGVKD. CDR3 in DNA: TGTGCCATCAGTGAAGCGGGGCCCCGTTACAATGAGCAGTTCTTC. This sequence encodes CAISEAGPRYNEQFF.

Many counts were recorded for this clonotype. The V gene is TRBV29-1, the J gene TRBJ2-2; D gene uncertain. V was shortened by 7 bases and J by 1 base, with 10 bases between the two germline ends. CDR1 and CDR2 from the germline V gene are SQVTM and ANQGSEA. This CDR3 spans 13 amino acids. The DNA of the CDR3 is TGCAGCGCAGCAGGATTGAACACCGGGGAGCTGTTTTTT. Amino acid sequence: CSAAGLNTGELFF.

The rearrangement links TRBV7-3 to TRBJ2-5; no definite D call. Germline loops: CDR1 SGHTA, CDR2 FQGTGA. V was trimmed by 0 bases and J by 5 bases, leaving 7 bases between them. CDR3 length: 13 amino acids. The DNA for the CDR3 is TGTGCCAGCAGCTTAACGTGGCGTGAGACCCAGTACTTC. It encodes CASSLTWRETQYF.

This clonotype came up a few times. The chain is built from TRBV4-1 and TRBJ1-1; D gene uncertain. Germline CDR1 reads MGHRA; CDR2 reads YSYEKL. Trimming pared 3 bases from V and 1 base from J, leaving 9 bases between. CDR3 length equals 14 residues. In nucleotides, the CDR3 is TGCGCCAGCAGCCAGAGGGTCGAGAACACTGAAGCTTTCTTT. Translation gives CASSQRVENTEAFF.

This sequence joins TRBV12-3 or TRBV12-4 and TRBJ2-7; D could derive from TRBD1 or TRBD2 (5 bases each). This CDR3 comprises 12 residues. Trimming left V 0 bases short and J 6 bases short, with 6 bases between. CDR3 coding DNA: TGTGCCAGCAGTTTAGCGGGGACCGAGCAGTACTTC. This codes for CASSLAGTEQYF.

As to this clonotype: One end of the junction is discordant with germline, which a read error may explain. The CDR3 DNA sequence: TGTGCCAGCAGCTTTCGGCAGGGTGTGGTCACCCGGGAGCTGTTTTTT. Translating gives CASSFRQGVVTRELFF. The chain recombines TRBV7-9 with TRBJ2-2; D is possibly TRBD1 (5 bases). CDR3 length: 16 amino acids. Germline assignment: CDR1 SEHNR and CDR2 FQNEAQ (reference sequence).

The chain combines TRBV20-1 with TRBJ1-2; D is unclear. V was pared by 1 base and J by 4 bases, with 10 bases between. Looked up from germline, CDR1 is DFQATT and CDR2 is SNEGSKA (reference sequence). The CDR3 is made up of 13 amino acids. CDR3 protein: CSARVSTVYGYTF. The CDR3, as DNA: TGCAGTGCTAGAGTCAGTACAGTCTATGGCTACACCTTC.

This clonotype was seen at least ten times. The chain uses TRBV3-1 and TRBJ2-5, with 7 bases lining up with TRBD2. Trimming cost V 5 bases and J 3 bases; bases outside gene matches: 6. CDR3 length: 14 amino acids. CDR1 is LGHDT and CDR2 is YNNKEL in the germline V gene (reference sequence). The CDR3 DNA follows: TGTGCCAGCAGCATCGGACTAGAGGAAGAGACCCAGTACTTC. The encoded protein is CASSIGLEEETQYF.

The chain recombines TRBV5-4 with TRBJ2-2, with D perhaps TRBD1 or TRBD2 (5 bases each). The CDR3 extends over 13 amino acids. CDR1 is SGHNT, CDR2 YYREEE, per germline (reference sequence). Trimming shortened V by 0 bases and J by 7 bases, and 7 bases separated the two germline ends. CDR3 sequence reads: CASSLGGVGELFF. CDR3 nucleotide sequence: TGTGCCAGCAGCTTGGGAGGGGTCGGGGAGCTGTTTTTT.

This clonotype was counted between two and nine times. The V and J genes are TRBV9 and TRBJ2-2; tentatively, D is TRBD1 (5 bases). Germline CDR1 SGDLS, CDR2 YYNGEE. Trimming pared 0 bases from V and 5 bases from J, leaving 8 bases between. The CDR3 contains 14 residues. The DNA of the CDR3 is TGTGCCAGCAGCGTAGTGCAGGGTACCGGGGAGCTGTTTTTT. The encoded protein is CASSVVQGTGELFF.

This clonotype was detected a few times. The V gene is TRBV7-8, the J gene TRBJ2-7, with 11 bases lining up with TRBD1. Per germline, CDR1 SGHVS and CDR2 FQNEAQ. This CDR3 contains 16 residues. The ends lost 5 bases at V and 7 bases at J; junction bases unmatched: 13. CDR3 sequence: CASSPLEGQGALEQYF. CDR3 coding DNA: TGTGCCAGCAGCCCGCTCGAAGGACAGGGGGCGTTGGAGCAGTACTTC.

The V call is TRBV7-9, the J call TRBJ2-7, with a tentative D call TRBD2 (6 bases). V lost 6 bases, J lost 6 bases, and 15 bases lay in between. The CDR3 is 13 amino acids. The germline gives CDR1 SEHNR, CDR2 FQNEAQ (reference sequence). The chain's CDR3 is CASSPRDFSEQYV. The CDR3 coding sequence is TGTGCCAGCAGTCCACGGGACTTCAGCGAGCAGTACGTC.

The chain joins TRBV27 to TRBJ1-1, with D unclear. The CDR3 loop spans 16 amino acids. Trimming cost V 3 bases and J 0 bases, with 14 bases left between them. Germline lookup yields CDR1 MNHEY and CDR2 SMNVEV (reference sequence). Here the CDR3 reads CASSFDGGIMNTEAFF. The CDR3 DNA follows: TGTGCCAGCAGTTTCGATGGAGGGATCATGAACACTGAAGCTTTCTTT.

The CDR3 DNA sequence: TGTGCCAGCAGCTTGCTAGGGTATAATTCACCCCTCCACTTT. It is translated as CASSLLGYNSPLHF. This chain connects TRBV7-2 to TRBJ1-6; D gene ambiguous. The germline V gene has CDR1 SGHTA and CDR2 FQGNSA. This CDR3 comprises 14 residues. V was shortened by 3 bases and J by 4 bases, with 7 bases between the two germline ends.

This clonotype was counted between two and nine times. The chain carries TRBV5-1 and TRBJ2-7; TRBD1 might be the D (6 bases). Trimming shortened V by 0 bases and J by 5 bases, and 12 bases separated the two germline ends. Germline CDR1 reads SGHRS; CDR2 reads YFSETQ. This CDR3 region has 14 residues. CDR3 nucleotides: TGCGCCAGCAGCTTGGTGGGGGCTTCCCACGAGCAGTACGTC. Its translation: CASSLVGASHEQYV.

This chain uses TRBV6-5 with TRBJ1-1; D ambiguous. CDR3 size: 14 residues. V dropped 6 bases and J dropped 0 bases, with 11 bases sitting between them. Germline CDR1 MNHEY, CDR2 SVGAGI. The CDR3 loop is CASSFTAMNTEAFF. CDR3 nucleotide sequence: TGTGCCAGCAGCTTCACAGCGATGAACACTGAAGCTTTCTTT.

V and J are TRBV5-1 and TRBJ2-7; 8 nucleotides match TRBD1. Germline CDR1 SGHRS, CDR2 YFSETQ. With V trimmed by 0 bases and J by 4 bases, 9 bases remained unmatched. The CDR3 consists of 16 residues. CDR3 bases: TGCGCCAGCAGCTTGGCCCCGGGGACAGGAGGGTACGAGCAGTACGTC. It translates to CASSLAPGTGGYEQYV.

This clonotype was counted only a few times. The rearrangement uses TRBV9 and TRBJ2-3, with 10 bases fitting TRBD2. Germline-derived CDR1 and CDR2 are SGDLS and YYNGEE. V dropped 4 bases and J dropped 2; count of bases not matched to a gene: 4. This CDR3 comprises 15 residues. Written as DNA, the CDR3 is TGTGCCAGCAGCTATAGCGGGGGGTACACAGATACGCAGTATTTT. Its translation: CASSYSGGYTDTQYF.

This clonotype was detected only a few times. J is TRBJ2-5 and V is TRBV12-3 or TRBV12-4; D may be TRBD1 or TRBD2 (6 bases each). Trimming stripped 0 bases from V and 6 bases from J, with 11 bases between. This CDR3 spans 14 amino acids. The CDR3 DNA follows: TGTGCCAGCAGTTTAGCGGGGGCGGGGAAGACCCAGTACTTC. This codes for CASSLAGAGKTQYF.

The gene calls are TRBV5-1 and TRBJ2-6, with D tentatively TRBD2 (5 bases). CDR3 size: 16 residues. From germline, CDR1 is SGHRS and CDR2 YFSETQ. V was clipped by 0 bases and J by 2 bases, with 9 bases between them. DNA of the CDR3: TGCGCCAGCAGCTTGGCGGGGTCTACTGGGGCCAACGTCCTGACTTTC. It yields the protein CASSLAGSTGANVLTF.

In its sample, this clonotype was seen a few times. V is TRBV20-1 and J is TRBJ2-3, with D perhaps matching TRBD2 (6 bases). Looked up from germline, CDR1 is DFQATT and CDR2 is SNEGSKA (reference sequence). The CDR3 length is 13 residues. The CDR3 DNA reads TGCAGCGATCAAGGGCGGGGAACAGATACGCAGTATTTT. It codes for CSDQGRGTDTQYF.

This rearrangement joins TRBV7-2 to TRBJ2-7, with TRBD2 identical over 11 bases. The CDR3 covers 16 residues. Germline lookup yields CDR1 SGHTA and CDR2 FQGNSA. The trim removed 4 bases at V and 4 bases at J, leaving 9 bases unmatched. The CDR3 loop is CASSSPIAGGLYEQYF. As DNA, the CDR3 is TGTGCCAGCAGCTCGCCTATAGCGGGGGGGCTGTACGAGCAGTACTTC.

This clonotype was found many times. The chain links TRBV2 to TRBJ2-4; D unresolved. Looked up from germline, CDR1 is SNHLY and CDR2 is FYNNEI. Trimming removed 7 bases from V and 1 base from J, with 26 bases in between. The CDR3 has 19 residues. CDR3 DNA: TGTGCCAGCATCCCGGACGGAGAATACCCCCTCAGGGCCAAAAACATTCAGTACTTC. Translation gives CASIPDGEYPLRAKNIQYF.

This clonotype appeared a few times. The chain is built from TRBV27 and TRBJ1-5; D unresolved. The CDR3 is 14 amino acids. CDR1 is MNHEY and CDR2 is SMNVEV in the germline V gene (reference sequence). Trimming cost V 7 bases and J 0 bases, with 10 bases left between them. This CDR3 reads CASKPAGSNQPQHF. The CDR3 DNA is TGTGCCAGCAAGCCGGCAGGTAGCAATCAGCCCCAGCATTTT.

The chain employs TRBV7-9 and TRBJ2-1; D ambiguous. CDR1 SEHNR and CDR2 FQNEAQ come from the germline V gene (reference sequence). V shed 7 bases and J shed 15 bases, with 22 bases lying between them. The CDR3 length is 13 residues. CDR3 nucleotides: TGTGCCAGCACCCGACCCCGGAGCCTCCTTCGGTTCTTC. It yields the protein CASTRPRSLLRFF.